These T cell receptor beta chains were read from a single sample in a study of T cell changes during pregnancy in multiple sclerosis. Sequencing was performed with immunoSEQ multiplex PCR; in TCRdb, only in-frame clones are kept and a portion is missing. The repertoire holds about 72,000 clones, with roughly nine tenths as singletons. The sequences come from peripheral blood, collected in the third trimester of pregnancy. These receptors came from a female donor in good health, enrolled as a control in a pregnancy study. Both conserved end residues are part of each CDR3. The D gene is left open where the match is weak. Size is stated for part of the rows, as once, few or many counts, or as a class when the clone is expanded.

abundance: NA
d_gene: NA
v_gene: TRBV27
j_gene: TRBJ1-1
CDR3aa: CASSSLPTSYRTEAFF
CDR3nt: TGTGCCAGCAGTTCCCTCCCAACATCTTACAGGACTGAAGCTTTCTTT

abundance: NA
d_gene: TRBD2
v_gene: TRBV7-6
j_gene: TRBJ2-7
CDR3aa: CASSLDTSGGAGSYEQYF
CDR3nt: TGTGCCAGCAGCTTAGATACTAGCGGGGGGGCCGGGTCCTACGAGCAGTACTTC

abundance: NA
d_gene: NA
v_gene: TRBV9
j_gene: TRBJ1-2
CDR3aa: CASSPLGDTTYGYTF
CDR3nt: TGTGCCAGCAGCCCCCTGGGGGACACTACCTATGGCTACACCTTC

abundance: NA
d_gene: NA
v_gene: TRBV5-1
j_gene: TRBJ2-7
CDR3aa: CASSLSQGPYSEQYF
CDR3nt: TGCGCCAGCAGCTTGAGTCAGGGGCCCTATTCCGAGCAGTACTTC

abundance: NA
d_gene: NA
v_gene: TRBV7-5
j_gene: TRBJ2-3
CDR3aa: CARSLAGDRLAVSTDTQYF
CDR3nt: TGTGCCAGAAGCTTAGCGGGGGATAGACTAGCGGTGAGCACAGATACGCAGTATTTT

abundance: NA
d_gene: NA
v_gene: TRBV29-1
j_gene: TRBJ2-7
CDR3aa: CSVGYGPQREQYF
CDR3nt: TGCAGCGTTGGCTATGGTCCTCAGCGCGAGCAGTACTTC

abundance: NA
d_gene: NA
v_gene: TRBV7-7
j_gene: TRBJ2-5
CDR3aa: CASSYGGVAETQYF
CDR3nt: TGTGCCAGCAGCTATGGAGGGGTGGCAGAGACCCAGTACTTC

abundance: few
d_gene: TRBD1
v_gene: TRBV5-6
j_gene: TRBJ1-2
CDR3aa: CASSQGQGYNYGYTF
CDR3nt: TGTGCCAGCAGCCAGGGACAGGGTTATAACTATGGCTACACCTTC

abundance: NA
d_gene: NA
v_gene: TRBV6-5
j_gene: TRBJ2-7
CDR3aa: CASSRLREQYF
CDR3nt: TGTGCCAGCAGCCGCCTGAGGGAGCAGTACTTC

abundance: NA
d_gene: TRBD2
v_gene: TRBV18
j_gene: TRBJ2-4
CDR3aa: CASSPLTSGAIGSGNIQYF
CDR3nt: TGTGCCAGCTCACCATTAACTAGCGGTGCGATCGGGTCCGGAAACATTCAGTACTTC

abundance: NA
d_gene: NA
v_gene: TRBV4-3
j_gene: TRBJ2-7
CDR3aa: CASSQESEPGALYEQYF
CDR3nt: TGCGCCAGCAGCCAAGAATCGGAACCAGGGGCCCTCTACGAGCAGTACTTC

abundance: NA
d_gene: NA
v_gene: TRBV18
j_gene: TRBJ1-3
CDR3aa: CASSDPLAPGNTIYF
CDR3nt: TGTGCCAGCTCAGATCCCCTTGCGCCTGGAAACACCATATATTTT

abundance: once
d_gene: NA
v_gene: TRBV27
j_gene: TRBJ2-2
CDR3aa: CASSRGSSWGELFF
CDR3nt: TGTGCCAGCAGTCGAGGGAGCTCCTGGGGGGAGCTGTTTTTT

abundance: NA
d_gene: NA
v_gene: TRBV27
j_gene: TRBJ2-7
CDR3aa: CASSFSQGVAYEQYF
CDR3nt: TGTGCCAGCAGTTTCAGTCAGGGTGTAGCCTACGAGCAGTACTTC

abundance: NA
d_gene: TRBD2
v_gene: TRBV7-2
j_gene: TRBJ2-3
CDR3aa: CASSQSGGGADTQYF
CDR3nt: TGTGCCAGCAGCCAAAGCGGGGGAGGAGCAGATACGCAGTATTTT

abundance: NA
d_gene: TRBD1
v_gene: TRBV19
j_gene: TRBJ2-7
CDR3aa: CASSTDRGTWEQYF
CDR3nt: TGTGCCAGTAGTACAGACAGGGGCACCTGGGAGCAGTACTTC

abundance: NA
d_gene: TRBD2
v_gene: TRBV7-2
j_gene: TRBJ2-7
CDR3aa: CASSVLAGGPYEQYF
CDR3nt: TGTGCCAGCAGCGTCCTAGCGGGGGGGCCGTACGAGCAGTACTTC

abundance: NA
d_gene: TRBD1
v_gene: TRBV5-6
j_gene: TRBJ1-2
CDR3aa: CASSLPGQEYGYTF
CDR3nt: TGTGCCAGCAGCCTTCCGGGACAGGAGTATGGCTACACCTTC

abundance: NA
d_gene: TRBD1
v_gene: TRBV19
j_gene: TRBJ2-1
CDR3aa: CASSIGTGNGEQFF
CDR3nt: TGTGCCAGTAGTATTGGGACAGGGAACGGTGAGCAGTTCTTC

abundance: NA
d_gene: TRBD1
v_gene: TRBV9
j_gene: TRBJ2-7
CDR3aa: CASSLGGQGWNEQYF
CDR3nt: TGTGCCAGCAGCCTCGGAGGACAGGGCTGGAACGAGCAGTACTTC

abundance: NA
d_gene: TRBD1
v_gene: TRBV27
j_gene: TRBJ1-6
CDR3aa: CASSQGASNSPLHF
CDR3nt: TGTGCCAGCAGTCAGGGGGCGAGTAATTCACCCCTCCACTTT

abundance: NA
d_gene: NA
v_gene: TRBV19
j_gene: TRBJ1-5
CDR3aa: CASSPRGGYNQPQHF
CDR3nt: TGTGCCAGTAGTCCGCGAGGGGGTTACAATCAGCCCCAGCATTTT

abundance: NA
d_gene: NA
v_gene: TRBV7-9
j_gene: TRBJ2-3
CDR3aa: CASSSPGHNVLSTDTQYF
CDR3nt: TGTGCCAGCAGCTCTCCGGGACATAACGTCCTTAGCACAGATACGCAGTATTTT

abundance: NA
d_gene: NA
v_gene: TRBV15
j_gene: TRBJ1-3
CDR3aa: CATSREGGGAKRNTIYF
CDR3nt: TGTGCCACCAGCAGAGAGGGTGGGGGGGCGAAACGAAACACCATATATTTT

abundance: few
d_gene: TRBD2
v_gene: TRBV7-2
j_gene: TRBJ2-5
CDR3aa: CASSLGGREGETQYF
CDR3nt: TGTGCCAGCAGCTTAGGAGGCAGGGAGGGAGAGACCCAGTACTTC

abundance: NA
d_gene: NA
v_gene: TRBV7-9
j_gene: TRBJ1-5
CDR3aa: CASSRSNQPQHF
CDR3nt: TGTGCCAGCAGCCGTAGCAATCAGCCCCAGCATTTT

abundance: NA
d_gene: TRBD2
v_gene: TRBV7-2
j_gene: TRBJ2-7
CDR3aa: CASMESSGTYEQYF
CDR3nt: TGTGCCAGCATGGAGTCTAGCGGAACCTACGAGCAGTACTTC

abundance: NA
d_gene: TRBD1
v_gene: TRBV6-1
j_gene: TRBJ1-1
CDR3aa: CASSEGTGRAEAFF
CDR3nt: TGTGCCAGCAGTGAAGGGACAGGGAGGGCTGAAGCTTTCTTT

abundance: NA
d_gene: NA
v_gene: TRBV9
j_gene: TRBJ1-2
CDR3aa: CASSVSGGNGYTF
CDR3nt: TGTGCCAGCAGCGTATCGGGGGGAAATGGCTACACCTTC

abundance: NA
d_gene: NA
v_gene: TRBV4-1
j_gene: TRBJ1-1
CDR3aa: CASSHLQGMNTEAFF
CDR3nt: TGCGCCAGCAGCCATTTGCAGGGGATGAACACTGAAGCTTTCTTT

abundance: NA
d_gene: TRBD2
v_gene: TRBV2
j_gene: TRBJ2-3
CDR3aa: CASRWKRGGTDTQYF
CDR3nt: TGTGCCAGCAGATGGAAGCGGGGGGGCACAGATACGCAGTATTTT

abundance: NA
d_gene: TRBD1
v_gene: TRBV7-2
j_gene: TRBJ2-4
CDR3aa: CASSLRDRGENIQYF
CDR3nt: TGTGCCAGCAGCTTAAGGGACAGGGGTGAAAACATTCAGTACTTC

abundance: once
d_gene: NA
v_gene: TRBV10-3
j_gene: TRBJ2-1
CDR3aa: CAISQGSSYNEQFF
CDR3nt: TGTGCCATCAGTCAGGGGAGCTCCTACAATGAGCAGTTCTTC

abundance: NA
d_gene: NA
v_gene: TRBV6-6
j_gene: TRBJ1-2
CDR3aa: CASSLSGGSLIYTF
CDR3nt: TGTGCCAGCAGTTTATCCGGGGGGAGCCTTATCTACACCTTC

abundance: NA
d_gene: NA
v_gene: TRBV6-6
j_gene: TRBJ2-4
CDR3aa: CASSYSTAIQNIQYF
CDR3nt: TGTGCCAGCAGTTACTCAACCGCTATCCAAAACATTCAGTACTTC

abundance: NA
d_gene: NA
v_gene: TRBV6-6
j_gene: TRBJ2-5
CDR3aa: CASSYSRGAGETQYF
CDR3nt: TGTGCCAGCAGTTACTCCCGCGGGGCCGGGGAGACCCAGTACTTC

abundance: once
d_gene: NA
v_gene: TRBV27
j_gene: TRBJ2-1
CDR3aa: CASSSPGHSSYNEQFF
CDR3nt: TGTGCCAGCAGTTCCCCGGGACATAGCTCCTACAATGAGCAGTTCTTC

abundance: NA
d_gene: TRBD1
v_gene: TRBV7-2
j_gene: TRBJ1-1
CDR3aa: CASSSPGTGKGTEAFF
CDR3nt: TGTGCCAGCAGTTCCCCCGGGACAGGGAAGGGGACTGAAGCTTTCTTT

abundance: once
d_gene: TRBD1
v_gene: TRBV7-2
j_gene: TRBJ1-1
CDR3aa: CASSFNRGNVLNTEAFF
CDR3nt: TGTGCCAGCAGCTTCAACAGGGGTAATGTATTGAACACTGAAGCTTTCTTT

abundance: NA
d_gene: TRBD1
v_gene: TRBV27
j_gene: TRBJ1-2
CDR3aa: CASSLGQGASYGYTF
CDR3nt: TGTGCCAGCAGTTTAGGACAGGGGGCGAGCTATGGCTACACCTTC

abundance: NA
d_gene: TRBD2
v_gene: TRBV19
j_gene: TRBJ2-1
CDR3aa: CASSIGREGLLF
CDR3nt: TGTGCCAGTAGTATAGGGCGGGAGGGCCTCCTCTTC

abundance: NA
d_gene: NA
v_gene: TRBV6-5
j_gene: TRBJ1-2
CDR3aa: CASSYSRQGGRDGYTF
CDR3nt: TGTGCCAGCAGTTACTCGAGGCAGGGAGGACGGGATGGCTACACCTTC

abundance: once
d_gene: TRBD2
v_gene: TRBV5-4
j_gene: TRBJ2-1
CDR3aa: CASSGTIFNEQFF
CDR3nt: TGTGCCAGCAGCGGGACTATTTTCAATGAGCAGTTCTTC

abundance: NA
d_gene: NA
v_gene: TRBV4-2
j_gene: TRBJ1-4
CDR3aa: CASSQDRGEKLFF
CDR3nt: TGTGCCAGCAGCCAAGACAGGGGAGAAAAACTGTTTTTT

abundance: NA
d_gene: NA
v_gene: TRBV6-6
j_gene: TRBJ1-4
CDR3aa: CASSYSVTLNEKLFF
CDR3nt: TGTGCCAGCAGTTACTCGGTAACATTGAATGAAAAACTGTTTTTT

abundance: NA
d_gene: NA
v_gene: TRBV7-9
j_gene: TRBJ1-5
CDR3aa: CASSAMGSGDQPQHF
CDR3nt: TGTGCCAGCAGCGCCATGGGGTCCGGGGATCAGCCCCAGCATTTT

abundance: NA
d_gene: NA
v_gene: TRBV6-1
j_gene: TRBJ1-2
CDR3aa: CASSDPSRGDYGYTF
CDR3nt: TGTGCCAGCAGTGACCCCAGCAGGGGAGACTATGGCTACACCTTC

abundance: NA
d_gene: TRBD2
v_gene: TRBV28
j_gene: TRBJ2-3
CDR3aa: CASALLAGGADTQYF
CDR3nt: TGTGCCAGCGCCCTGCTAGCGGGAGGGGCAGATACGCAGTATTTT

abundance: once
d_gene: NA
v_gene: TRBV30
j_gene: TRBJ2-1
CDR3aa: CAWGSTLGNEQFF
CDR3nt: TGTGCCTGGGGATCCACTCTAGGCAATGAGCAGTTCTTC

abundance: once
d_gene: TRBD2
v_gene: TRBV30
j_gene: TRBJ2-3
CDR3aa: CAWSKPAGGDTQYF
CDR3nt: TGTGCCTGGAGTAAACCCGCGGGGGGAGATACGCAGTATTTT

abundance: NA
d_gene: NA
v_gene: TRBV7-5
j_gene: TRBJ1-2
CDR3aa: CARSRRGNYGYTF
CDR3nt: TGTGCCAGAAGCCGACGGGGTAACTATGGCTACACCTTC

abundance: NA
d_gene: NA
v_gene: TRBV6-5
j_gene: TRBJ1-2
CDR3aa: CASSDAGTPYGYTF
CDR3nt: TGTGCCAGCAGCGACGCCGGGACACCCTATGGCTACACCTTC

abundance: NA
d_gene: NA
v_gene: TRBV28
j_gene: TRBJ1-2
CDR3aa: CASRRQGPNYGYTF
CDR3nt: TGTGCCAGCAGACGGCAGGGGCCTAACTATGGCTACACCTTC

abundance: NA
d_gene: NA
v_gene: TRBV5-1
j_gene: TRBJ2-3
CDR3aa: CASSFSSVGGRDTQYF
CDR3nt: TGCGCCAGCAGCTTCTCGTCGGTCGGGGGACGGGATACGCAGTATTTT

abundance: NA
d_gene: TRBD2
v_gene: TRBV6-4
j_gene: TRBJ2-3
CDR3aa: CASSDSTSGGDTQYF
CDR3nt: TGTGCCAGCAGTGACTCGACTAGCGGGGGGGATACGCAGTATTTT

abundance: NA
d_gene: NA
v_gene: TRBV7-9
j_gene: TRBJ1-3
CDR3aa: CASSLRGSPPSGNTIYF
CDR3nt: TGTGCCAGCAGCTTAAGGGGCAGCCCACCCTCTGGAAACACCATATATTTT